This is a list of T cell receptor beta chains from one sample in a study of blood T cell repertoires in COVID-19. Sequencing was performed with immunoSEQ multiplex PCR; in TCRdb, only in-frame clones are kept and a portion is missing. The top ten hold 2% to 2.5% of the sample, which has fewer than 200,000 clones, 88% seen once. The sequenced material came from peripheral blood. The receptor set was obtained from a middle-aged man who had recovered from COVID-19. The CDR3 runs from the conserved cysteine through the conserved F or W. Each record gives: CDR3 protein, CDR3 DNA, V gene, D gene, J gene, clone size. D genes are given only for firm matches. Part of the rows lack a size; the others show once, few, many or a class for expanded clones.

cdr3_aa: CASSLVYRPNTEAFF
cdr3_nt: TGTGCCAGCAGCTTAGTCTACAGGCCGAACACTGAAGCTTTCTTT
v_call: TRBV7-6
d_call: -
j_call: TRBJ1-1
clone_size: once

cdr3_aa: CASSQDIRKNTEAFF
cdr3_nt: TGTGCCAGCAGCCAAGATATCAGGAAGAACACTGAAGCTTTCTTT
v_call: TRBV3-1/TRBV3-2
d_call: -
j_call: TRBJ1-1
clone_size: -

cdr3_aa: CASSYADSYNEQFF
cdr3_nt: TGTGCCAGCAGTTATGCGGACTCCTACAATGAGCAGTTCTTC
v_call: TRBV6-6
d_call: -
j_call: TRBJ2-1
clone_size: -

cdr3_aa: CASSQEGGQTYGYTF
cdr3_nt: TGCGCCAGCAGCCAAGAAGGGGGACAGACGTATGGCTACACCTTC
v_call: TRBV4-1
d_call: TRBD1
j_call: TRBJ1-2
clone_size: -

cdr3_aa: CASSFTSGGTYNEQFF
cdr3_nt: TGCGCCAGCAGCTTCACTAGCGGGGGGACCTACAATGAGCAGTTCTTC
v_call: TRBV5-1
d_call: TRBD2
j_call: TRBJ2-1
clone_size: -

cdr3_aa: CASSERSTGYQPRDGYTF
cdr3_nt: TGTGCCAGCAGTGAACGTTCGACAGGATATCAACCTAGGGATGGCTACACCTTC
v_call: TRBV6-1
d_call: -
j_call: TRBJ1-2
clone_size: once

cdr3_aa: CASNPNLGANTEAFF
cdr3_nt: TGTGCCAGCAACCCGAACTTGGGCGCAAACACTGAAGCTTTCTTT
v_call: TRBV5-4
d_call: -
j_call: TRBJ1-1
clone_size: -

cdr3_aa: CASSPSDLGYVQYF
cdr3_nt: TGTGCCAGCAGCCCCAGCGACTTGGGTTACGTGCAGTACTTC
v_call: TRBV11-2
d_call: -
j_call: TRBJ2-7
clone_size: -

cdr3_aa: CASSPRGSWDRGRNYGYTF
cdr3_nt: TGTGCCAGCAGCCCCAGGGGTTCTTGGGACAGGGGTCGAAACTATGGCTACACCTTC
v_call: TRBV3-1/TRBV3-2
d_call: TRBD1
j_call: TRBJ1-2
clone_size: once

cdr3_aa: CASSERTNTEAFF
cdr3_nt: TGTGCCAGCAGTGAACGGACAAACACTGAAGCTTTCTTT
v_call: TRBV6-1
d_call: -
j_call: TRBJ1-1
clone_size: -

cdr3_aa: CASSAGTGERGYTF
cdr3_nt: TGTGCCAGCAGCGCCGGGACAGGGGAACGTGGCTACACCTTC
v_call: TRBV21-1
d_call: -
j_call: TRBJ1-2
clone_size: -

cdr3_aa: CASSRTGFTGELFF
cdr3_nt: TGTGCCAGCAGCCGGACAGGGTTCACCGGGGAGCTGTTTTTT
v_call: TRBV7-2
d_call: TRBD1
j_call: TRBJ2-2
clone_size: few

cdr3_aa: CATSTAGGRDTQYF
cdr3_nt: TGTGCCACCTCAACAGCGGGGGGGCGAGATACGCAGTATTTT
v_call: TRBV6-5
d_call: TRBD2
j_call: TRBJ2-3
clone_size: -

cdr3_aa: CASTYGQGNTGELFF
cdr3_nt: TGTGCCAGCACCTACGGACAGGGGAACACCGGGGAGCTGTTTTTT
v_call: TRBV7-3
d_call: TRBD1
j_call: TRBJ2-2
clone_size: -

cdr3_aa: CASSYSPDSSYEQYF
cdr3_nt: TGTGCCAGCAGTTACTCACCGGACAGCTCCTACGAGCAGTACTTC
v_call: TRBV6-5
d_call: -
j_call: TRBJ2-7
clone_size: -

cdr3_aa: CASSKATSGGTTDTQYF
cdr3_nt: TGTGCCAGTAGTAAAGCGACTAGCGGGGGGACCACAGATACGCAGTATTTT
v_call: TRBV19
d_call: TRBD2
j_call: TRBJ2-3
clone_size: -

cdr3_aa: CASSWRGADYEQYF
cdr3_nt: TGTGCCAGCAGCTGGCGGGGGGCCGACTACGAGCAGTACTTC
v_call: TRBV11-2
d_call: TRBD2
j_call: TRBJ2-7
clone_size: -

cdr3_aa: CAWSVNPMRGRNTEAFF
cdr3_nt: TGTGCCTGGAGTGTAAATCCCATGAGGGGGCGGAACACTGAAGCTTTCTTT
v_call: TRBV30
d_call: TRBD1
j_call: TRBJ1-1
clone_size: -

cdr3_aa: CASSIPGYYGYTF
cdr3_nt: TGTGCCAGTAGTATTCCAGGATACTATGGCTACACCTTC
v_call: TRBV19
d_call: -
j_call: TRBJ1-2
clone_size: -

cdr3_aa: CASSFARGLAVYEQYF
cdr3_nt: TGTGCCAGCAGTTTCGCTAGGGGACTAGCGGTTTACGAGCAGTACTTC
v_call: TRBV6-6
d_call: TRBD2
j_call: TRBJ2-7
clone_size: -

cdr3_aa: CASSAKLNGYGYTF
cdr3_nt: TGTGCCAGCAGTGCCAAACTTAATGGCTATGGCTACACCTTC
v_call: TRBV25-1
d_call: -
j_call: TRBJ1-2
clone_size: -

cdr3_aa: CASGVDGYEQYF
cdr3_nt: TGTGCTAGTGGTGTGGACGGCTACGAGCAGTACTTC
v_call: TRBV12-5
d_call: -
j_call: TRBJ2-7
clone_size: -

cdr3_aa: CASSEFHDEQFF
cdr3_nt: TGTGCCAGCAGTGAATTCCATGATGAGCAGTTCTTC
v_call: TRBV25-1
d_call: -
j_call: TRBJ2-1
clone_size: -

cdr3_aa: CASSITSGGPGELFF
cdr3_nt: TGTGCCAGCAGCATAACTAGCGGGGGTCCCGGGGAGCTGTTTTTT
v_call: TRBV11-2
d_call: TRBD2
j_call: TRBJ2-2
clone_size: -

cdr3_aa: CASSLGQGQNEKLFF
cdr3_nt: TGTGCCAGCAGCTTAGGACAGGGGCAGAATGAAAAACTGTTTTTT
v_call: TRBV7-9
d_call: TRBD1
j_call: TRBJ1-4
clone_size: -

cdr3_aa: CASSEYLTADTQYF
cdr3_nt: TGTGCCAGCAGTGAGTACCTAACGGCAGATACGCAGTATTTT
v_call: TRBV2
d_call: -
j_call: TRBJ2-3
clone_size: -

cdr3_aa: CASSRGVGRDTEAFF
cdr3_nt: TGCGCCAGCAGCCGAGGTGTGGGCAGGGACACTGAAGCTTTCTTT
v_call: TRBV4-3
d_call: -
j_call: TRBJ1-1
clone_size: -

cdr3_aa: CATSIGPLAGGTDTQYF
cdr3_nt: TGTGCCACCAGTATTGGGCCCCTAGCGGGGGGCACAGATACGCAGTATTTT
v_call: TRBV24-1
d_call: TRBD2
j_call: TRBJ2-3
clone_size: -

cdr3_aa: CASSGAGTHLGTEAFF
cdr3_nt: TGTGCCAGCAGTGGGGCGGGGACCCATTTAGGAACTGAAGCTTTCTTT
v_call: TRBV9
d_call: -
j_call: TRBJ1-1
clone_size: -

cdr3_aa: CASSLDEGVKETQYF
cdr3_nt: TGTGCCAGCAGTCTGGATGAGGGAGTAAAAGAGACCCAGTACTTC
v_call: TRBV2
d_call: -
j_call: TRBJ2-5
clone_size: -

cdr3_aa: CASRGTGGNTEAFF
cdr3_nt: TGTGCCAGCAGGGGGACAGGGGGTAACACTGAAGCTTTCTTT
v_call: TRBV28
d_call: TRBD1
j_call: TRBJ1-1
clone_size: -

cdr3_aa: CAWSGITNEQYF
cdr3_nt: TGTGCCTGGAGCGGGATTACGAACGAGCAGTACTTC
v_call: TRBV30
d_call: -
j_call: TRBJ2-7
clone_size: -

cdr3_aa: CATSDTPGQAGSNEKLFF
cdr3_nt: TGTGCCACCAGTGATACACCGGGACAGGCGGGGAGTAATGAAAAACTGTTTTTT
v_call: TRBV24-1
d_call: TRBD1
j_call: TRBJ1-4
clone_size: once

cdr3_aa: CASRRTGDYNEQFF
cdr3_nt: TGTGCCAGCAGACGGACAGGGGACTACAATGAGCAGTTCTTC
v_call: TRBV6-5
d_call: TRBD1
j_call: TRBJ2-1
clone_size: -

cdr3_aa: CASTRTGGPSMTRGWETQYF
cdr3_nt: TGTGCCAGTACTCGGACAGGGGGCCCTTCGATGACTCGTGGTTGGGAGACCCAGTACTTC
v_call: TRBV19
d_call: TRBD1
j_call: TRBJ2-5
clone_size: -

cdr3_aa: CAAAILRGREQYF
cdr3_nt: TGTGCCGCTGCAATCCTCAGGGGGCGCGAGCAGTACTTC
v_call: TRBV6-5
d_call: TRBD1
j_call: TRBJ2-7
clone_size: -

cdr3_aa: CASSPGGRGNEKLFF
cdr3_nt: TGCGCCAGCAGCCCCGGAGGCAGGGGTAATGAAAAACTGTTTTTT
v_call: TRBV5-1
d_call: -
j_call: TRBJ1-4
clone_size: -

cdr3_aa: CASSPGQLNTEAFF
cdr3_nt: TGTGCCAGCAGCCCGGGACAGCTGAACACTGAAGCTTTCTTT
v_call: TRBV7-9
d_call: TRBD1
j_call: TRBJ1-1
clone_size: -

cdr3_aa: CASSPPGQGAIGEQYF
cdr3_nt: TGTGCCAGCTCACCACCGGGGCAGGGGGCAATCGGCGAGCAGTACTTC
v_call: TRBV18
d_call: TRBD1
j_call: TRBJ2-7
clone_size: -

cdr3_aa: CASSEWEATYNEQFF
cdr3_nt: TGTGCCAGCAGTGAATGGGAGGCTACCTACAATGAGCAGTTCTTC
v_call: TRBV2
d_call: -
j_call: TRBJ2-1
clone_size: -